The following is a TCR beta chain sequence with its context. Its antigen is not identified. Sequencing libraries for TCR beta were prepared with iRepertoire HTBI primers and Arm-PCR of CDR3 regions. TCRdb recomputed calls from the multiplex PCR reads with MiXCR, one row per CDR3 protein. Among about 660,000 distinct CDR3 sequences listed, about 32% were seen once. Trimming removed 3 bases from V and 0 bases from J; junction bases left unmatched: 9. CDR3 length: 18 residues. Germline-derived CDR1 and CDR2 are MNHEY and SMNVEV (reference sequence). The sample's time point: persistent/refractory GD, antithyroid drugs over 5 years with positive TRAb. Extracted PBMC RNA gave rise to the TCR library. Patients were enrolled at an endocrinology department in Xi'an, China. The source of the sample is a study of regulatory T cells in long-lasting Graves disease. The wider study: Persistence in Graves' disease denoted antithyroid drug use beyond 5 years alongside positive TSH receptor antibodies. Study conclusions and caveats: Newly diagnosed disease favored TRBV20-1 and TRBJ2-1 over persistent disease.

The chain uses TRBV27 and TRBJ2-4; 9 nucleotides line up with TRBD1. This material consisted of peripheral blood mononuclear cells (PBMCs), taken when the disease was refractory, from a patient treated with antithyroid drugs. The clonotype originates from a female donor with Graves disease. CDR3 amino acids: CASSLGTGTGRAKNIQYF. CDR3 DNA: TGTGCCAGCAGTTTGGGGACCGGGACAGGGCGAGCCAAAAACATTCAGTACTTC.